The present T cell receptor (beta chain) was sequenced within a study of shared clonotypes between healthy human individuals. Study results and caveats: Represented diversity (both genetic and exposure-history) was limited by the small number of donors.

Between the trimmed V and J ends, which lost 4 bases and 5 bases, there was a span of 14 bases. The CDR3 extends over 14 amino acids. CDR1 MRHNA and CDR2 SNTAGT come from the germline V gene. Concerning this clone: Antigen specificity is unknown.

Method: immunoSEQ multiplex PCR; TCRdb's copy keeps in-frame clones and lacks some. The sample records 2 million to 2.5 million clones, roughly 90% being singletons. The chain carries TRBV6-4 and TRBJ1-1; perhaps TRBD1 as D (6 bases). Specimen: naive CD4+ T cells from PBMCs. Subset of the sample: CD45RA+ positively selected. This TCR came from a man aged 18 to 30 in good health. Some clones in this sample may be carry-over from other donors' samples. Here the CDR3 DNA reads TGTGCCAGCAGTGCAGGGGCGGAGAGGACTGAAGCTTTCTTT. Its protein is CASSAGAERTEAFF.